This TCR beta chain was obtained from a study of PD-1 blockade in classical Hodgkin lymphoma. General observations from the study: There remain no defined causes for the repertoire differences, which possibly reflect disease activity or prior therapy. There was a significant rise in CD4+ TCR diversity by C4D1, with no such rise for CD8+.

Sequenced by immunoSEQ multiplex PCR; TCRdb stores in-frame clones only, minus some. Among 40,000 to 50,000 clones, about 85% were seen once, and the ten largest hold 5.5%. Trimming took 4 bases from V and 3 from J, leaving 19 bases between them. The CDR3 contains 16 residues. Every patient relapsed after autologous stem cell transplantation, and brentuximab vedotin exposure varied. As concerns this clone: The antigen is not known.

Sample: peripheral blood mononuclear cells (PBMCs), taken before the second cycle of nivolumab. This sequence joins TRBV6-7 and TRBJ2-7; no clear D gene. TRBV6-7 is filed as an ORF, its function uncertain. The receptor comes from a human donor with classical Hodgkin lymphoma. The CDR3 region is CASSCITKSPLYEQYF. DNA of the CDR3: TGTGCCAGCAGTTGCATAACAAAGTCCCCCCTCTACGAGCAGTACTTC.